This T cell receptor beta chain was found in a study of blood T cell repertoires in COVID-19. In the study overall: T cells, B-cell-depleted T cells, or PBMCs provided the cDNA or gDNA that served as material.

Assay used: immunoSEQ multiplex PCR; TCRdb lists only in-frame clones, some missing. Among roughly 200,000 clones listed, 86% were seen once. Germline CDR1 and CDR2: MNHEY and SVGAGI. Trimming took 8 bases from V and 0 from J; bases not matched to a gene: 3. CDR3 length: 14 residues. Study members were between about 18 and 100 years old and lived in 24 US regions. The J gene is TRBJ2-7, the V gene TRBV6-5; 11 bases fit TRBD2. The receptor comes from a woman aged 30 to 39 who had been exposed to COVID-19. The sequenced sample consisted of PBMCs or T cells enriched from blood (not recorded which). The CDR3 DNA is TGTGCCAGCCAGGGGACTAGCGGCTCCTACGAGCAGTACTTC. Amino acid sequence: CASQGTSGSYEQYF.